This TCR beta chain is drawn from a study of OX40 agonist ivuxolimab in advanced cancers. Study outcomes and limitations: The study observed clonal expansion of CD4+ and CD8+ blood T cells by week 6 at 0.1 to 3.0 mg/kg.

This clone was counted between two and nine times. Antigen: not known. The ends were cut back, 6 bases at V and 2 bases at J, with 7 bases in the middle. This CDR3 has 12 amino acids. The germline gives CDR1 MNHNS, CDR2 SASEGT. Sequencing used immunoSEQ multiplex PCR; TCRdb keeps in-frame clones, though not all of them. This table holds 73,000 or so clones, more than 70% found once. Autoimmune disease history or systemic immunosuppression barred patients. Samples of blood were obtained at baseline, on cycle 4 day 1, and on cycle 7 day 1. V usage is TRBV6-1 and J usage is TRBJ2-5; D unresolved. The clonotype was recovered from an adult with an advanced solid tumor such as melanoma, head and neck, liver or kidney cancer. Sample: CD4+ or CD8+ T cells sorted from blood, taken in a trial of the OX40 agonist ivuxolimab. The CDR3 loop is CASRGSQETQYF. As DNA, the CDR3 is TGTGCCAGCAGGGGGTCACAAGAGACCCAGTACTTC.